The T cell receptor (beta chain) under discussion was sequenced for a study of blood T cell repertoires in COVID-19. Germline V gene sequence: CDR1 SGDLS, CDR2 YYNGEE. Trimming took off 3 bases at V and 3 bases at J, with 19 bases between the two ends. The CDR3 length is 17 residues. Sequenced by immunoSEQ multiplex PCR; TCRdb stores in-frame clones only, minus some. The data hold more than 120,000 clones, with over 75% observed a single time. Sequencing used PBMCs or T cells enriched from blood (not recorded which). This receptor was identified in a man aged 45-65 years in a cohort exposed to, infected with or recovered from COVID-19 (not recorded which). The V gene is TRBV9, the J gene TRBJ1-5; a weak D match, TRBD1 (5 bases). CDR3 nucleotides: TGTGCCAGCAGCGCGCACCCAGAAGTGGGGCTCAATCAGCCCCAGCATTTT. Its protein product is CASSAHPEVGLNQPQHF.